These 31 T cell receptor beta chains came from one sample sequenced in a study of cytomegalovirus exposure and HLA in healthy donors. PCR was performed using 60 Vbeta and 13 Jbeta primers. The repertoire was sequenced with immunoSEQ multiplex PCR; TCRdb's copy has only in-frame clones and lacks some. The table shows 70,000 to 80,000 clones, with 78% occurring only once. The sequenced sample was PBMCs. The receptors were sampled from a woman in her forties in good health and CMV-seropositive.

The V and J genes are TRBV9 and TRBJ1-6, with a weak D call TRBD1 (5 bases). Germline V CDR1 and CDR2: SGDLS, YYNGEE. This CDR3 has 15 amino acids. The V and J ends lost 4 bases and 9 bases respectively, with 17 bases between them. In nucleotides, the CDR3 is TGTGCCAGCAGCCCCCAACAGGTATTAGGTTCACCCCTCCACTTT. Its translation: CASSPQQVLGSPLHF.

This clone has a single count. CDR3 DNA sequence: TGTGCCAGCAGCGCCCTTGAGGGTGGCGGGGGCTACGAGCAGTACTTC. This gives the protein CASSALEGGGGYEQYF. The chain couples TRBV5-4 to TRBJ2-7; 7 positions match TRBD2. This CDR3 contains 16 residues. Germline CDR1 is SGHNT and CDR2 is YYREEE (reference sequence). With V trimmed by 4 bases and J by 3 bases, 13 bases remained unmatched.

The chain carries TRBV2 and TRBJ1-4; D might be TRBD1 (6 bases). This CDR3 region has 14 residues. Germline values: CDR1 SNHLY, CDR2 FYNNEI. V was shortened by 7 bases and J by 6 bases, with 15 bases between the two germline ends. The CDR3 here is CASTTGGADEKLFF. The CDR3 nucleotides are TGTGCCAGCACCACGGGGGGGGCCGATGAAAAACTGTTTTTT.

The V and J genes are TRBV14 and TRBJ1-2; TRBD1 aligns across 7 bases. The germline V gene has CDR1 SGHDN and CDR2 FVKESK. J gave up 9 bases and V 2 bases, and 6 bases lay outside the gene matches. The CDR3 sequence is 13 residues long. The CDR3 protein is CASSQSRQGSYTF. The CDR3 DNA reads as TGTGCCAGCAGCCAAAGCCGACAGGGCAGCTACACCTTC.

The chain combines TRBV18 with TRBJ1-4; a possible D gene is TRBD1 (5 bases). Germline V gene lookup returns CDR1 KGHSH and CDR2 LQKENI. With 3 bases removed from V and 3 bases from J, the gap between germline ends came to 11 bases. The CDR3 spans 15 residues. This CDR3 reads CASSPSGGSNEKLFF. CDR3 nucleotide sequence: TGTGCCAGCTCACCGTCGGGGGGGTCTAATGAAAAACTGTTTTTT.

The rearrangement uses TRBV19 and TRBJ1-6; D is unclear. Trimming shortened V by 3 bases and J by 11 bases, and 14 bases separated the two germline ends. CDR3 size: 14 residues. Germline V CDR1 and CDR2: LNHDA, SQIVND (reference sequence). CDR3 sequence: CASSIDRREAPLHF. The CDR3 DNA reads TGTGCCAGTAGTATCGACCGGAGAGAGGCACCCCTCCACTTT.

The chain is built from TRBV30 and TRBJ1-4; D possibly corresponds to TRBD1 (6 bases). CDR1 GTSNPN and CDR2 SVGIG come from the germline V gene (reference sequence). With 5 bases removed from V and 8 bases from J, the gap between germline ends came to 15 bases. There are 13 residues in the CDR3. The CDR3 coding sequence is TGTGCCTGGGGAGGACAGTCTCGGGAAAAACTGTTTTTT. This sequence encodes CAWGGQSREKLFF.

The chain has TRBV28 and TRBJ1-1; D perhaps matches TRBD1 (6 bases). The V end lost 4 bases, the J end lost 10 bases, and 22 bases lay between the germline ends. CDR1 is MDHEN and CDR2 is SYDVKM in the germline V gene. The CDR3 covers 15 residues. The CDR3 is CASSSLQGLLVLAFF. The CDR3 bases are TGTGCCAGCAGTTCCCTTCAGGGGCTCCTGGTGCTAGCTTTCTTT.

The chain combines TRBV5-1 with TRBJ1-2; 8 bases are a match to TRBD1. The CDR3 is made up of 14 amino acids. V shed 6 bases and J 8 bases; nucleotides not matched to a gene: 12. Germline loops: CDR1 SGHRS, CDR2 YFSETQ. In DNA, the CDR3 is TGCGCCAGCAACCCGGACAGGGCGATAGGCGGCTACACCTTC. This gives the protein CASNPDRAIGGYTF.

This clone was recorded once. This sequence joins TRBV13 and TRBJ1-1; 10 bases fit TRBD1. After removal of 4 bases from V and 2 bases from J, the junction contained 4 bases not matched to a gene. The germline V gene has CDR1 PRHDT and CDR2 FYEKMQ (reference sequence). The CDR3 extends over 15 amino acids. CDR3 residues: CASSWDRGQNTEAFF. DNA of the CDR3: TGTGCCAGCAGCTGGGACAGGGGCCAAAACACTGAAGCTTTCTTT.

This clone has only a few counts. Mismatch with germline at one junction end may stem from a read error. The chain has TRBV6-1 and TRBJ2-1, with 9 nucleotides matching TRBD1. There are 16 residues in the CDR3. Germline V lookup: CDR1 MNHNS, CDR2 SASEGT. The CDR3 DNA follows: TGTGCCAGCAGAGAAGATCCGGGACAGGGAGTAAATGAGCAGTTCTTC. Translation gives CASREDPGQGVNEQFF.

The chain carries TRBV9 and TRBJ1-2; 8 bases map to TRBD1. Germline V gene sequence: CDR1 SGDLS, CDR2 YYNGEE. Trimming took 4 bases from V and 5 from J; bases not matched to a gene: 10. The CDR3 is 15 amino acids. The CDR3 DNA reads TGTGCCAGCAGCCCCAGTCCACAGGGGGAATATGGCTACACCTTC. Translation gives CASSPSPQGEYGYTF.

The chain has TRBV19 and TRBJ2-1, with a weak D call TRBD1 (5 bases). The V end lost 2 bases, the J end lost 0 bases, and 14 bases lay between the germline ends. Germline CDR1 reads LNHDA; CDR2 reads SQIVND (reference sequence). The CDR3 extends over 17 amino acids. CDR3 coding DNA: TGTGCCAGTAGTATAAGGGGTGGGTTGAGCTCCTACAATGAGCAGTTCTTC. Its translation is CASSIRGGLSSYNEQFF.

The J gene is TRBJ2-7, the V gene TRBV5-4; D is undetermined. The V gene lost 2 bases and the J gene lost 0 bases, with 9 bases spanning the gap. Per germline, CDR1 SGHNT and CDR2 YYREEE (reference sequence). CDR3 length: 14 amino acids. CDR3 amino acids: CASSLNRLSYEQYF. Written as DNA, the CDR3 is TGTGCCAGCAGCTTAAACCGACTCTCCTACGAGCAGTACTTC.

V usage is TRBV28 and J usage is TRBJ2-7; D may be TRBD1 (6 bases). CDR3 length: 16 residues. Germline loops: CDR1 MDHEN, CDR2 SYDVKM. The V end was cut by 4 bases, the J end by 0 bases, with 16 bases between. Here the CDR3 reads CASSYQGQPTSYEQYF. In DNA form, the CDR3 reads TGTGCCAGCAGTTACCAAGGACAGCCAACCTCCTACGAGCAGTACTTC.

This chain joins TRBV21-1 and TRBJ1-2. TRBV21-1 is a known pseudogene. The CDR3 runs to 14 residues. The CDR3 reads CASSKGEKDYGYTF. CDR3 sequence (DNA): TGTGCCAGCAGCAAAGGGGAGAAGGACTATGGCTACACCTTC.

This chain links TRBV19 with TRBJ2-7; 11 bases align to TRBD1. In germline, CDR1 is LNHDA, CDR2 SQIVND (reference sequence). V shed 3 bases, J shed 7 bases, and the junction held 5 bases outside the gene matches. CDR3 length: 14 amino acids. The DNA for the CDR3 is TGTGCCAGTAGTATGGTGGACAGGGGGCATGAGCAGTACTTC. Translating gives CASSMVDRGHEQYF.

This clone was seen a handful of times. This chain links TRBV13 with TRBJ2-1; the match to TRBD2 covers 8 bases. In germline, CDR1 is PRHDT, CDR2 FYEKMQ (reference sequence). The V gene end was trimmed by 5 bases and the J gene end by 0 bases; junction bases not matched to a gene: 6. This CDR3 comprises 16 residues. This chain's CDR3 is CASSNLAGSSYNEQFF. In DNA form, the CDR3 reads TGTGCCAGCAGCAATTTAGCGGGGAGCTCCTACAATGAGCAGTTCTTC.

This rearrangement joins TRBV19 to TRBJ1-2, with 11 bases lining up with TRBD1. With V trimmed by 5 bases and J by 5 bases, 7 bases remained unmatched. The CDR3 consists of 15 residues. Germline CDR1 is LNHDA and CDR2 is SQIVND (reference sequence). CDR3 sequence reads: CASSPWTGGSYGYTF. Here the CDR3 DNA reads TGTGCCAGTAGTCCCTGGACAGGGGGCTCTTATGGCTACACCTTC.

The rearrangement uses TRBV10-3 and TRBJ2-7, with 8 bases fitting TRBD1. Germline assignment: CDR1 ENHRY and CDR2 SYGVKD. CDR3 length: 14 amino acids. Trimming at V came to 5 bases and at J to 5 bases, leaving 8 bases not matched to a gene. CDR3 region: CAISTGTGGDEQYF. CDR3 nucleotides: TGTGCCATCAGTACCGGGACAGGCGGGGACGAGCAGTACTTC.

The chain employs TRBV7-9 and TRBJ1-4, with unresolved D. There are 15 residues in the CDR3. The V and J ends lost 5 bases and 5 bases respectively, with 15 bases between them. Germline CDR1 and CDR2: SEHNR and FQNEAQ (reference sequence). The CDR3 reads CASSQAAGKNEKLFF. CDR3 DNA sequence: TGTGCCAGCAGCCAAGCCGCGGGGAAAAATGAAAAACTGTTTTTT.

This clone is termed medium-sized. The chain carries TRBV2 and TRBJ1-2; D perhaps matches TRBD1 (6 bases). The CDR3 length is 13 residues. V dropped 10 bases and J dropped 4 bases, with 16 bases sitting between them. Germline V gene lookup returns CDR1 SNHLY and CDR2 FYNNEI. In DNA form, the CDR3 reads TGTGCCACAACAGGGACGGGAGGCTATGGCTACACCTTC. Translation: CATTGTGGYGYTF.

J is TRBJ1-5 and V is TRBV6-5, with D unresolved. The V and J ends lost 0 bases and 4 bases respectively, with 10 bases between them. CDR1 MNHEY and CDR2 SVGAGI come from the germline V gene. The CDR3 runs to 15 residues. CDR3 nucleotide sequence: TGTGCCAGCAGTTACTCGCGATCGGTGAATCAGCCCCAGCATTTT. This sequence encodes CASSYSRSVNQPQHF.

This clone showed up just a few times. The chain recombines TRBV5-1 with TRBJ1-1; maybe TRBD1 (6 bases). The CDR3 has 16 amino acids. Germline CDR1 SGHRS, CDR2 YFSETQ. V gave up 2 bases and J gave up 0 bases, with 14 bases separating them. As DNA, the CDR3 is TGCGCCAGCAGCTTACCACAGGGTTCCATGAACACTGAAGCTTTCTTT. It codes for CASSLPQGSMNTEAFF. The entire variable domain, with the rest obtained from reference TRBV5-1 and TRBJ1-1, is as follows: KAGVTQTPRYLIKTRGQQVTLSCSPISGHRSVSWYQQTPGQGLQFLFEYFSETQRNKGNFPGRFSGRQFSNSRSEMNVSTLELGDSALYLCASSLPQGSMNTEAFFGQGTRLTVV.

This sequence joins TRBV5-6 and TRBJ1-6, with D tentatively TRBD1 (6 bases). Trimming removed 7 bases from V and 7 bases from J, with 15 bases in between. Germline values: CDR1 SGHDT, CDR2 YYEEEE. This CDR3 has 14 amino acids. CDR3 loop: CASGWTALNSPLHF. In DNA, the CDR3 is TGTGCCAGCGGATGGACAGCACTGAATTCACCCCTCCACTTT. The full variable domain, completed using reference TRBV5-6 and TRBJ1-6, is DAGVTQSPTHLIKTRGQQVTLRCSPKSGHDTVSWYQQALGQGPQFIFQYYEEEERQRGNFPDRFSGHQFPNYSSELNVNALLLGDSALYLCASGWTALNSPLHFGNGTRLTVT.

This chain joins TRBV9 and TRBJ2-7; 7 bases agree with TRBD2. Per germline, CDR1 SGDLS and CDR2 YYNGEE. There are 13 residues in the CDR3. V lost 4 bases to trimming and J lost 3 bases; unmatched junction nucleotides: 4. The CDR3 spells CASSIREGYEQYF. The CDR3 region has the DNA TGTGCCAGCAGCATCAGGGAGGGCTACGAGCAGTACTTC.

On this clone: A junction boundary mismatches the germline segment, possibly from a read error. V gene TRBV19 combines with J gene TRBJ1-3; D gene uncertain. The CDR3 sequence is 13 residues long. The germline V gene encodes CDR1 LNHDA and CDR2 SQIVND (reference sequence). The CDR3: CASRRGSENTIYF. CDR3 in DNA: TGTGCCTCAAGACGGGGTTCTGAAAACACCATATATTTT.

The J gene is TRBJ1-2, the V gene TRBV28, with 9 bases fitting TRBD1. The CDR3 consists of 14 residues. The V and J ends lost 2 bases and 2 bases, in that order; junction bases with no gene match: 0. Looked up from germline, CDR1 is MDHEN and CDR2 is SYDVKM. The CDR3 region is CASSLTGGNYGYTF. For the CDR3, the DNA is TGTGCCAGCAGTTTAACAGGGGGCAACTATGGCTACACCTTC.

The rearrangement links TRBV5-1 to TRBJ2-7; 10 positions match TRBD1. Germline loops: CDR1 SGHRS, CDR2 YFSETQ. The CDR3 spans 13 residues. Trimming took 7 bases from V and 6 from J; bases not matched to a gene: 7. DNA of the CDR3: TGCGCCAGCTACCGGGACAGGGGAGGCGAGCAGTACTTC. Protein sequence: CASYRDRGGEQYF. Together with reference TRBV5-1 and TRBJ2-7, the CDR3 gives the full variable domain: KAGVTQTPRYLIKTRGQQVTLSCSPISGHRSVSWYQQTPGQGLQFLFEYFSETQRNKGNFPGRFSGRQFSNSRSEMNVSTLELGDSALYLCASYRDRGGEQYFGPGTRLTVT.

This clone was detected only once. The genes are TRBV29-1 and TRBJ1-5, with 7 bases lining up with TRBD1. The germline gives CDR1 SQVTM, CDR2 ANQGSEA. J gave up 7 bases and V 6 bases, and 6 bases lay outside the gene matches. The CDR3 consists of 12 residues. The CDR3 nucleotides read TGCAGCGTGGGCCAGGGGGACCAGCCCCAGCATTTT. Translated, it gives CSVGQGDQPQHF.

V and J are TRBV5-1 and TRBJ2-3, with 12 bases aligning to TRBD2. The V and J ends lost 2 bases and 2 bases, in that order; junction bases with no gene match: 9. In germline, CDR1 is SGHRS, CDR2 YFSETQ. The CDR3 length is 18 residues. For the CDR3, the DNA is TGCGCCAGCAGCTTAGACGGACTAGCGGGGCTCGTCACAGATACGCAGTATTTT. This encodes CASSLDGLAGLVTDTQYF.